The present TCR beta chain was sequenced within a study of blood T cell repertoires in COVID-19. Clones were read by immunoSEQ multiplex PCR, and TCRdb kept only the in-frame ones, dropping some. The profile covers 95,000 to 100,000 clones, with 70% to 85% appearing a single time and 15% to 20% taken by the ten largest. The CDR3 is 16 residues long. In germline, CDR1 is SGHAT, CDR2 FQNNGV. Unmatched junction bases numbered 9, after V lost 6 bases and J lost 0 bases. The sequencing input was peripheral blood. The chain combines TRBV11-2 with TRBJ2-3; TRBD2 matches at 7 bases. The origin of this receptor is a woman aged 55-70 years with acute or convalescent COVID-19. CDR3 coding DNA: TGTGCCAGCAGTCTTAGGGTAGCGGGTAGCACAGATACGCAGTATTTT. It encodes CASSLRVAGSTDTQYF.